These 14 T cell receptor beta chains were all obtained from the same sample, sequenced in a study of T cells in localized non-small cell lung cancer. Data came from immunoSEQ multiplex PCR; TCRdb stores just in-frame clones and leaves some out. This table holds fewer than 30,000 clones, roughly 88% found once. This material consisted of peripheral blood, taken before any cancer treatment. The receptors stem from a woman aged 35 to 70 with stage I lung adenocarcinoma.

The CDR3 nucleotides read TGTGCCAGCAGTCGACCCGGACTTTTAGCAGACACTGAAGCTTTCTTT. Protein product: CASSRPGLLADTEAFF. The rearrangement links TRBV28 to TRBJ1-1; D is undetermined. Trimming took 5 bases from V and 3 from J, leaving 19 bases between them. This CDR3 is 16 amino acids long. The germline V gene has CDR1 MDHEN and CDR2 SYDVKM.

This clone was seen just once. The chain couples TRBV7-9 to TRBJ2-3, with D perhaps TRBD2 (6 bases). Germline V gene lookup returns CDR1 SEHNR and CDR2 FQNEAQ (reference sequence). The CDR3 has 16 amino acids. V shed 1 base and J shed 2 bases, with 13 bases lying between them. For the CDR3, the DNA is TGTGCCAGCAGCTTAGTTTACGGGGGAAACACAGATACGCAGTATTTT. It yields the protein CASSLVYGGNTDTQYF.

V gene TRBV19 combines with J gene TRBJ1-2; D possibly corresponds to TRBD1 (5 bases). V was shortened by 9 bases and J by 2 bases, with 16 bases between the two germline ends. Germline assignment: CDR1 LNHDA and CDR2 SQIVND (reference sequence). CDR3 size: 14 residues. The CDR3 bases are TGTGCCAGCTCTCCGGGACTCCGAAACTATGGCTACACCTTC. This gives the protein CASSPGLRNYGYTF.

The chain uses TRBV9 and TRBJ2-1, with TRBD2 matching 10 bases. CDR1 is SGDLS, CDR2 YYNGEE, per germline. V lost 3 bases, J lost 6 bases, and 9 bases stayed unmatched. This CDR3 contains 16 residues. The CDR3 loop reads CASSDSTSGPGNEQFF. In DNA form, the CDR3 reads TGTGCCAGCAGCGATTCGACTAGCGGGCCTGGCAATGAGCAGTTCTTC. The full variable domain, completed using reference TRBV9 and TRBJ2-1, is DSGVTQTPKHLITATGQRVTLRCSPRSGDLSVYWYQQSLDQGLQFLIQYYNGEERAKGNILERFSAQQFPDLHSELNLSSLELGDSALYFCASSDSTSGPGNEQFFGPGTRLTVL.

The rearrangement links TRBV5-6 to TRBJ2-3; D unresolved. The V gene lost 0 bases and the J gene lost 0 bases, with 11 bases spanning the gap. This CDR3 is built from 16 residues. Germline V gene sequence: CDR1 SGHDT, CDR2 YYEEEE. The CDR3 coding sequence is TGTGCCAGCAGCTTGGACAGCTTTCCTAGCACAGATACGCAGTATTTT. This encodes CASSLDSFPSTDTQYF.

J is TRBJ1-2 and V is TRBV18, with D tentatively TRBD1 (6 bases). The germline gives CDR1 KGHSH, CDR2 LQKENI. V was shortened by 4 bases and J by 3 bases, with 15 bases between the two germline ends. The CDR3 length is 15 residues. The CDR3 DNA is TGTGCCAGCTCACTTTGGACAGAAGACGACTATGGCTACACCTTC. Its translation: CASSLWTEDDYGYTF.

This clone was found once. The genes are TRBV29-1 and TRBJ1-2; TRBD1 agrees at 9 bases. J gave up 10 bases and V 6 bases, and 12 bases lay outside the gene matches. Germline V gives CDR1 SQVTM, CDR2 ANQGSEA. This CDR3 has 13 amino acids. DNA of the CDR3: TGCAGCGTCGGGTTCCGGGACAGGGCGGACTACACCTTC. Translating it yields CSVGFRDRADYTF.

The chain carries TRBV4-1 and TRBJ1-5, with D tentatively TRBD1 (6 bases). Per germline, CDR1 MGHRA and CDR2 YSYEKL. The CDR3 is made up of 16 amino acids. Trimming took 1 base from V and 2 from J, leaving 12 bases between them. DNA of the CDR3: TGCGCCAGCAGCCAAGGGGGGGCTCGAGGCAATCAGCCCCAGCATTTT. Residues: CASSQGGARGNQPQHF.

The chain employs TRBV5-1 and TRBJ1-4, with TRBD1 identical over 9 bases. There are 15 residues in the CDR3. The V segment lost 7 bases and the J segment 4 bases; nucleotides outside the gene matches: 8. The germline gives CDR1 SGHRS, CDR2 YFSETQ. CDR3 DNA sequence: TGCGCCAGCTCGTTGGGGACAGGGATTAATGAAAAACTGTTTTTT. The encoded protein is CASSLGTGINEKLFF.

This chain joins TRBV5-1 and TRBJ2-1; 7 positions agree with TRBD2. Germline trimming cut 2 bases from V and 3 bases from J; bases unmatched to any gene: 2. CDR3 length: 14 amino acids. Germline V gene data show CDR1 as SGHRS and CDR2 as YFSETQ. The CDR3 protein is CASSFGGVYNEQFF. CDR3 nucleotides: TGCGCCAGCAGCTTTGGGGGGGTCTACAATGAGCAGTTCTTC.

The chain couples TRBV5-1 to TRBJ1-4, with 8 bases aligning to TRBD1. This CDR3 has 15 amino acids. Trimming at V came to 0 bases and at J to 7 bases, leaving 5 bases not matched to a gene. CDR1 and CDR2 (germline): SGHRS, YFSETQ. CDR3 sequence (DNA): TGCGCCAGCAGCTTGGCTCAGGGGGCGTTTGAAAAACTGTTTTTT. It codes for CASSLAQGAFEKLFF.

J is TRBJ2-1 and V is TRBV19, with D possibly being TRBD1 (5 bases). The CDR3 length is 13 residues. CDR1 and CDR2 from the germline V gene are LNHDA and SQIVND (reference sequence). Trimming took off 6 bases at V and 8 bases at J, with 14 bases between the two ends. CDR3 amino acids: CASRGRVFDEQFF. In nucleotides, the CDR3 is TGTGCCAGTAGGGGCAGGGTTTTCGATGAGCAGTTCTTC.

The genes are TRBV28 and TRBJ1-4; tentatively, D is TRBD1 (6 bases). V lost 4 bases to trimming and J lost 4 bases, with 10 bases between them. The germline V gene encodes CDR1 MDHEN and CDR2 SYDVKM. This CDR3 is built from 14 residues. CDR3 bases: TGTGCCAGCAGTTCGGGACAAGATAATGAAAAACTGTTTTTT. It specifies CASSSGQDNEKLFF. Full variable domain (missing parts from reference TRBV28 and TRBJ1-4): DVKVTQSSRYLVKRTGEKVFLECVQDMDHENMFWYRQDPGLGLRLIYFSYDVKMKEKGDIPEGYSVSREKKERFSLILESASTNQTSMYLCASSSGQDNEKLFFGSGTQLSVL.

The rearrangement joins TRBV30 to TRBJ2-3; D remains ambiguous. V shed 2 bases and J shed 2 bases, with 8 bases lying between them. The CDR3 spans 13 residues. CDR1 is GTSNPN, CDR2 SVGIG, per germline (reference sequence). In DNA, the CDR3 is TGTGCCTGGAGTCCGGACCACACAGATACGCAGTATTTT. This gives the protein CAWSPDHTDTQYF.